This T cell receptor (beta chain) was profiled in a study of blood T cell repertoires in COVID-19. Whole-study context: Sources were T cells, B-cell-depleted T cells, or PBMCs; the material itself was cDNA or gDNA.

The CDR3 runs 17 residues. The germline CDR1 and CDR2 sequences are LGHNA and YSLEER. The V gene end was trimmed by 0 bases and the J gene end by 7 bases; junction bases not matched to a gene: 10. Which cohort a participant joined came from the clinical history participants gave. Authors' processing steps: Estimates of nucleated cell counts were drawn from the amplification of reference gene primers. Assay: immunoSEQ multiplex PCR; the TCRdb copy retains only in-frame clones and omits some. That table supplies the V and J calls and clone size; D and trimming were determined from the DNA. The sample includes 200,000 or so clones, 87% seen only once; the top ten take approximately 11%.

The source material was PBMCs or T cells enriched from blood (not recorded which). V gene TRBV4-3 combines with J gene TRBJ2-2; 8 bases fit TRBD1. The source is a man aged 30 to 45 who had recovered from COVID-19. The DNA of the CDR3 is TGCGCCAGCAGCCAAGATCGGGCCGACAGGGGCATCGGGGAGCTGTTTTTT. Protein sequence: CASSQDRADRGIGELFF.